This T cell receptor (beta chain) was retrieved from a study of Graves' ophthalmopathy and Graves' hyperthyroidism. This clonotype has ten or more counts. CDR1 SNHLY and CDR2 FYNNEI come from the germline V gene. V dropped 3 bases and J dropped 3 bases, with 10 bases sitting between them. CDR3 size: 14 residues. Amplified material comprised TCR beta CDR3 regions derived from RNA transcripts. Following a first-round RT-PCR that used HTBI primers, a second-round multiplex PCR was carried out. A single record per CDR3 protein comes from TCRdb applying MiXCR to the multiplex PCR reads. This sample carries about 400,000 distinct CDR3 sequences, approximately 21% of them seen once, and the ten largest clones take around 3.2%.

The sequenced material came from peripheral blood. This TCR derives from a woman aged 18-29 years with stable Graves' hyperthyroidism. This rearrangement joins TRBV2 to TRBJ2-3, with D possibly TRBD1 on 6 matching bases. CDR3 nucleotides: TGTGCCAGCAGTGACAGGGGTGGTACAGATACGCAGTATTTT. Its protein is CASSDRGGTDTQYF.